A selection of T cell receptor beta chains follows, all from one sample in a study of T-cell memory formation after mild COVID-19. One entry per CDR3 protein results from TCRdb running MiXCR on the 5' RACE reads. The data hold roughly 150,000 distinct CDR3 sequences, with around 15% observed a single time. Sequencing was performed on PBMCs or a T cell subset sorted from them (not recorded which). Receptors originate from an adult woman who had mild COVID-19 (a few samples of this study predate the infection). Cell type and time point are not known. Both conserved end residues are part of each CDR3. D genes are given only for firm matches. Some rows have no size entry. The others give once, few or many, or a class for an expanded clone.

cdr3_aa: CASSAHRTSGANEQFF; cdr3_nt: TGTGCCAGCAGCGCTCATAGGACTAGCGGGGCCAATGAGCAGTTCTTC; d_call: TRBD2; j_call: TRBJ2-1; v_call: TRBV9; clone_size: few
cdr3_aa: CASSQHRRTGGPDTQYF; cdr3_nt: TGTGCCAGCAGCCAACATCGTAGGACAGGGGGGCCAGATACGCAGTATTTT; d_call: TRBD1; j_call: TRBJ2-3; v_call: TRBV3-1; clone_size: few
cdr3_aa: CASSLVDLGGYEQYF; cdr3_nt: TGTGCCAGCAGCTTAGTAGATCTCGGTGGGTACGAGCAGTACTTC; d_call: NA; j_call: TRBJ2-7; v_call: TRBV7-8; clone_size: few
cdr3_aa: CAISESQGIPNEKLFF; cdr3_nt: TGTGCCATCAGTGAGTCGCAGGGGATCCCTAATGAAAAACTGTTTTTT; d_call: NA; j_call: TRBJ1-4; v_call: TRBV10-3; clone_size: NA
cdr3_aa: CASSLGPSETTYEQYF; cdr3_nt: TGTGCCAGCAGCTTAGGGCCTAGTGAGACTACCTACGAGCAGTACTTC; d_call: NA; j_call: TRBJ2-7; v_call: TRBV7-6; clone_size: NA
cdr3_aa: CASRSGGVSPLHF; cdr3_nt: TGTGCCAGCAGGTCGGGGGGAGTTTCACCCCTCCACTTT; d_call: NA; j_call: TRBJ1-6; v_call: TRBV7-2; clone_size: NA
cdr3_aa: CASSRGQGAMNTEAFF; cdr3_nt: TGCGCCAGCAGCAGAGGACAGGGAGCCATGAACACTGAAGCTTTCTTT; d_call: TRBD1; j_call: TRBJ1-1; v_call: TRBV5-1; clone_size: NA
cdr3_aa: CASSVVVKGPPSGANVLTF; cdr3_nt: TGTGCCAGCAGCGTGGTCGTGAAGGGCCCACCGTCTGGGGCCAACGTCCTGACTTTC; d_call: NA; j_call: TRBJ2-6; v_call: TRBV5-6; clone_size: NA
cdr3_aa: CASSSAGDAYNEQFF; cdr3_nt: TGTGCCAGCAGTTCAGCGGGAGACGCCTACAATGAGCAGTTCTTC; d_call: TRBD2; j_call: TRBJ2-1; v_call: TRBV27; clone_size: NA
cdr3_aa: CASSLGGVQPQHF; cdr3_nt: TGTGCCAGCAGTTTAGGAGGGGTTCAGCCCCAGCATTTT; d_call: NA; j_call: TRBJ1-5; v_call: TRBV12-3/TRBV12-4; clone_size: few
cdr3_aa: CAWTRDTGELFF; cdr3_nt: TGTGCCTGGACGCGTGACACCGGGGAGCTGTTTTTT; d_call: NA; j_call: TRBJ2-2; v_call: TRBV30; clone_size: NA
cdr3_aa: CASSFSSSGGETQYF; cdr3_nt: TGTGCCAGCAGCTTCTCCTCTAGCGGGGGTGAGACCCAGTACTTC; d_call: TRBD2; j_call: TRBJ2-5; v_call: TRBV7-3; clone_size: few
cdr3_aa: CASSADPFYEHYF; cdr3_nt: TGTGCCAGCAGCGCGGACCCCTTCTACGAGCATTACTTC; d_call: NA; j_call: TRBJ2-7; v_call: TRBV7-3; clone_size: few
cdr3_aa: CASTRTREGEQFF; cdr3_nt: TGTGCCAGCACCCGAACCCGAGAGGGAGAGCAGTTCTTC; d_call: NA; j_call: TRBJ2-1; v_call: TRBV12-3/TRBV12-4; clone_size: NA
cdr3_aa: CASSFGTSGSQETQYF; cdr3_nt: TGTGCCAGCAGCTTTGGGACTAGCGGGAGTCAAGAGACCCAGTACTTC; d_call: TRBD2; j_call: TRBJ2-5; v_call: TRBV7-2; clone_size: few
cdr3_aa: CASSYGPGLETQYF; cdr3_nt: TGTGCCAGCAGTTACGGGCCGGGACTAGAGACCCAGTACTTC; d_call: NA; j_call: TRBJ2-5; v_call: TRBV6-6; clone_size: few
cdr3_aa: CASSPYVRPELFF; cdr3_nt: TGTGCCAGCTCACCGTATGTCCGTCCGGAGCTGTTTTTT; d_call: NA; j_call: TRBJ2-2; v_call: TRBV18; clone_size: NA
cdr3_aa: CASSQESEWASYEQYF; cdr3_nt: TGTGCCAGCAGCCAAGAATCGGAGTGGGCCTCCTACGAGCAGTACTTC; d_call: NA; j_call: TRBJ2-7; v_call: TRBV4-2; clone_size: NA
cdr3_aa: CASSRRPFSTDTQYF; cdr3_nt: TGTGCTAGCAGCCGCAGGCCCTTTAGCACAGATACGCAGTATTTT; d_call: NA; j_call: TRBJ2-3; v_call: TRBV7-7; clone_size: few
cdr3_aa: CASSFPGTGANVLTF; cdr3_nt: TGTGCCAGCAGTTTCCCCGGGACTGGGGCCAACGTCCTGACTTTC; d_call: NA; j_call: TRBJ2-6; v_call: TRBV13; clone_size: NA
cdr3_aa: CASTDRLAGGQVIQYF; cdr3_nt: TGTGCCAGCACCGATAGACTAGCGGGGGGGCAGGTGATTCAGTACTTC; d_call: TRBD2; j_call: TRBJ2-4; v_call: TRBV12-3/TRBV12-4; clone_size: once
cdr3_aa: CASSLTGIRTYGYTF; cdr3_nt: TGTGCCAGCAGCCTCACCGGGATTAGGACCTATGGCTACACCTTC; d_call: NA; j_call: TRBJ1-2; v_call: TRBV6-2/TRBV6-3; clone_size: few
cdr3_aa: CSVDPGYNEQFF; cdr3_nt: TGCAGCGTTGATCCGGGCTACAATGAGCAGTTCTTC; d_call: NA; j_call: TRBJ2-1; v_call: TRBV29-1; clone_size: few